A selection of T cell receptor beta chains follows, all from one sample in a study of blood T cell repertoires in COVID-19. Assay used: immunoSEQ multiplex PCR; TCRdb lists only in-frame clones, some missing. In the table there are fewer than 200,000 clones, around nine tenths of which are singletons. The source material was peripheral blood. The source is a man aged 50-59 years with acute or convalescent COVID-19. The CDR3 runs from the conserved cysteine through the conserved F or W. The D gene is left open where the match is weak. Clone size is not always given. Where it is, it says once, few, many or a class for expanded clones.

abundance: -; v_gene: TRBV28; j_gene: TRBJ1-4; d_gene: -; CDR3aa: CASSSVAEKLFF; CDR3nt: TGTGCCAGCAGTTCTGTCGCGGAAAAACTGTTTTTT
abundance: once; v_gene: TRBV18; j_gene: TRBJ1-4; d_gene: -; CDR3aa: CASSPRESGGLSEKLFF; CDR3nt: TGTGCCAGCTCACCACGAGAATCCGGGGGGCTTTCTGAAAAACTGTTTTTT
abundance: -; v_gene: TRBV4-2; j_gene: TRBJ2-2; d_gene: -; CDR3aa: CASSDNLGLAGELFF; CDR3nt: TGTGCCAGCAGCGACAACCTGGGCTTGGCCGGGGAGCTGTTTTTT
abundance: -; v_gene: TRBV5-6; j_gene: TRBJ1-2; d_gene: -; CDR3aa: CASSLVGGYTF; CDR3nt: TGTGCCAGCAGCTTGGTCGGTGGCTACACCTTC
abundance: -; v_gene: TRBV7-2; j_gene: TRBJ2-1; d_gene: TRBD2; CDR3aa: CASSLRLAGGNEQFF; CDR3nt: TGTGCCAGCAGCTTGCGACTAGCGGGGGGCAATGAGCAGTTCTTC
abundance: -; v_gene: TRBV14; j_gene: TRBJ1-2; d_gene: TRBD1; CDR3aa: CASSQGTEGASYGYTF; CDR3nt: TGTGCCAGCAGCCAAGGAACCGAGGGGGCTTCCTATGGCTACACCTTC
abundance: -; v_gene: TRBV4-1; j_gene: TRBJ2-1; d_gene: TRBD1; CDR3aa: CASSQRPSTGGDNEQFF; CDR3nt: TGCGCCAGCAGCCAAAGGCCCTCCACAGGGGGAGACAATGAGCAGTTCTTC
abundance: -; v_gene: TRBV14; j_gene: TRBJ2-3; d_gene: TRBD1; CDR3aa: CASSPHLGTGDTDTQYF; CDR3nt: TGTGCCAGCAGCCCTCACCTGGGAACAGGGGACACAGATACGCAGTATTTT
abundance: -; v_gene: TRBV29-1; j_gene: TRBJ1-3; d_gene: -; CDR3aa: CSVDSGNTIYF; CDR3nt: TGCAGCGTTGATTCGGGAAACACCATATATTTT
abundance: few; v_gene: TRBV5-1; j_gene: TRBJ1-2; d_gene: -; CDR3aa: CASSPEQGRSGYTF; CDR3nt: TGCGCCAGCAGCCCAGAACAGGGACGGTCTGGCTACACCTTC